These T cell receptor beta chains were read from a single sample in a study of T cell responses to AZD1222 COVID-19 vaccine. Produced via immunoSEQ multiplex PCR; TCRdb's table is partial and in-frame only. The sample holds roughly 70,000 clones, about 85% seen once. This specimen consisted of peripheral blood, obtained 28 days after the second AZD1222 dose. The receptors stem from an adult who received the AZD1222 COVID-19 vaccine. Each CDR3 is given with its conserved first and last residue.

v_call	j_call	cdr3_length	cdr3_aa
TRBV27	TRBJ2-2	16	CASSLIRTTSTGELFF
TRBV12-3/TRBV12-4	TRBJ1-5	13	CASSITGNQPQHF
TRBV3-1/TRBV3-2	TRBJ1-1	13	CASSLGGSTEAFF
TRBV5-1	TRBJ1-2	12	CASSPLDYGYTF
TRBV30	TRBJ1-6	14	CACRTPPGSSPLHF
TRBV27	TRBJ1-5	15	CASRQWADSNQPQHF
TRBV10-2	TRBJ1-1	14	CASSIEAGSTEAFF
TRBV18	TRBJ2-7	15	CASSLKAGSSYEQYF
TRBV4-1	TRBJ1-5	17	CASSRARTGEADQPQHF
TRBV11-1	TRBJ2-7	14	CASSLRQSGSEQYF
TRBV2	TRBJ2-7	15	CASSLRTDGGYEQYF
TRBV29-1	TRBJ2-1	13	CSVGLTSRAEQFF
TRBV10-1	TRBJ1-1	13	CASSEDGNTEAFF
TRBV7-9	TRBJ2-3	15	CASSLQLARTDTQYF
TRBV24-1	TRBJ1-4	13	CATSDSAGDKLFF
TRBV3-1/TRBV3-2	TRBJ1-2	14	CASSRGGQGAGYTF
TRBV3-1/TRBV3-2	TRBJ1-5	15	CASSLKTGPNQPQHF
TRBV7-3	TRBJ2-1	16	CASSLRNSGTYNEQFF
TRBV4-1	TRBJ1-4	15	CASSQPSGVNEKLFF
TRBV30	TRBJ2-1	17	CAWATGTSGSILSGQFF
TRBV11-2	TRBJ2-1	16	CASSSGTESSYNEQFF
TRBV7-3	TRBJ2-2	14	CASSLDMNTGELFF
TRBV7-6	TRBJ2-3	15	CASSLGLAGTDTQYF
TRBV20-1	TRBJ1-5	13	CSASGGINQPQHF
TRBV2	TRBJ1-4	18	CASSAVDRGYATNEKLFF
TRBV15	TRBJ1-5	14	CATSRDKPNQPQHF
TRBV7-7	TRBJ2-2	15	CASSPLAGDTGELFF
TRBV7-9	TRBJ2-7	13	CASSLDGTYEQYF
TRBV20-1	TRBJ2-1	15	CSASLLAGVGNEQFF
TRBV25-1	TRBJ1-1	13	CASFGQLNTEAFF
TRBV6-5	TRBJ1-2	15	CASSKTGMTARGYTF
TRBV4-2	TRBJ1-4	15	CASSPADRVGEKLFF
TRBV25-1	TRBJ2-3	13	CASSDAQTDTQYF
TRBV3-1/TRBV3-2	TRBJ1-2	18	CASSQDIGTGGAVSGYTF
TRBV12-3/TRBV12-4	TRBJ1-2	13	CASTPLPYSGYTF
TRBV5-1	TRBJ2-7	16	CASSFIPTGASYEQYF
TRBV30	TRBJ1-3	16	CAWGPKVASSGNTIYF
TRBV6-1	TRBJ2-3	15	CASSEGGDPTDTQYF
TRBV3-1/TRBV3-2	TRBJ2-6	13	CASSLAGANVLTF